These T cell receptor beta chains were read from a single sample in a study of cytomegalovirus exposure and HLA in healthy donors. Generated by immunoSEQ multiplex PCR, the TCRdb table keeps only in-frame clones and is missing some. The sample consists of around 80,000 clones, approximately 96% of them appearing once. Source material: PBMCs. These receptors all come from a woman aged 18-29 years in good health and CMV-seronegative. Each CDR3 is given with its conserved first and last residue. D genes are given only for firm matches. For some rows the clone size is stated as once, few or many, or as a class when expanded; others skip it.

v_call	clone_size	d_call	j_call	cdr3_nt	cdr3_aa
TRBV2	NA	TRBD2	TRBJ2-1	TGTGCCAGCGGGACTAGCGGGATAGGAAATGAGCAGTTCTTC	CASGTSGIGNEQFF
TRBV7-2	NA	TRBD2	TRBJ2-7	TGTGCCAGCAGCTTAAGCGGGAGCTCCTACGAGCAGTACTTC	CASSLSGSSYEQYF
TRBV7-8	NA	TRBD1	TRBJ1-5	TGTGCCAGCAGCCAGTCGGGACAGGCAAATCAGCCCCAGCATTTT	CASSQSGQANQPQHF
TRBV18	NA	NA	TRBJ2-7	TGTGCCAGCTCAATACAGGACTCCTACGAGCAGTACTTC	CASSIQDSYEQYF
TRBV30	NA	NA	TRBJ2-4	TGTGCCTGGAGTCAGATGACAGCGGCCAAAAACATTCAGTACTTC	CAWSQMTAAKNIQYF
TRBV30	NA	TRBD2	TRBJ2-2	TGTGCCTGGCTAGGACTAGCGGGAGTGTCGGGGGAGCTGTTTTTT	CAWLGLAGVSGELFF
TRBV5-6	NA	TRBD2	TRBJ2-7	TGTGCCAGCAGCTCAGGACTAGGTTTTTACGAGCAGTACTTC	CASSSGLGFYEQYF
TRBV13	NA	TRBD1	TRBJ2-7	TGTGCCAGCAGCTTAAGGGACAGGGGAGGGGAGCAGTACTTC	CASSLRDRGGEQYF
TRBV25-1	NA	NA	TRBJ1-5	TGTGCCAGCAGGGCCTCGAGCAATCAGCCCCAGCATTTT	CASRASSNQPQHF
TRBV27	NA	TRBD2	TRBJ2-3	TGTGCCAGCAGTGGCCCTAGCGGGAACACAGATACGCAGTATTTT	CASSGPSGNTDTQYF
TRBV7-9	once	NA	TRBJ2-7	TGTGCCAGCAGCTTATCAGGTACTAGCCTTGGTTACGAGCAGTACTTC	CASSLSGTSLGYEQYF
TRBV9	NA	NA	TRBJ1-1	TGTGCCAGCAGCGTAGGGGAGTATAAGGGCACTGAAGCTTTCTTT	CASSVGEYKGTEAFF
TRBV6-5	NA	NA	TRBJ2-2	TGTGCCAGCAGGCAAGGGGCCGGGGAGCTGTTTTTT	CASRQGAGELFF
TRBV10-3	NA	TRBD2	TRBJ2-3	TGTGCCATCAGTGACTGGCGGGAGGGTGGGGATACGCAGTATTTT	CAISDWREGGDTQYF
TRBV9	NA	TRBD2	TRBJ2-1	TGTGCCAGCAGCCCGCGCCGTGGACTAGCGGGAGGCTCCTACAATGAGCAGTTCTTC	CASSPRRGLAGGSYNEQFF
TRBV27	few	TRBD1	TRBJ1-2	TGTGCCAGCAGGTGGGGGACAGGCTATGGCTACACCTTC	CASRWGTGYGYTF
TRBV6-5	few	NA	TRBJ2-7	TGTGCCAGCAGTTACCTCTACGAGCAGTACTTC	CASSYLYEQYF
TRBV4-1	NA	TRBD1	TRBJ1-2	TGCGCCAGCAGCCAGGAAGGACAGGGAGATTATGGCTACACCTTC	CASSQEGQGDYGYTF
TRBV28	NA	TRBD2	TRBJ2-7	TGTGCCAGCAGTGGCGGGAGACCCGAGCAGTACTTC	CASSGGRPEQYF
TRBV30	NA	NA	TRBJ2-1	TGTGCCTGGAGTGTAAGGGCGGGAAGGCACAATGAGCAGTTCTTC	CAWSVRAGRHNEQFF
TRBV28	NA	NA	TRBJ2-3	TGTGCCAGCACCCGCGCGCGGGCCAACACAGATACGCAGTATTTT	CASTRARANTDTQYF
TRBV6-1	NA	NA	TRBJ1-4	TGTGCCAGCAGGACCCCAGGGGTACTTAATCAAAAACTGTTTTTT	CASRTPGVLNQKLFF
TRBV18	NA	TRBD1	TRBJ2-1	TGTGCCAGCTCACCGGGGACAGAACAAAATGAGCAGTTCTTC	CASSPGTEQNEQFF
TRBV30	NA	NA	TRBJ1-3	TGTGCCTGGAGTGTACAGGGTGGAAACACCATATATTTT	CAWSVQGGNTIYF
TRBV27	once	NA	TRBJ2-2	TGTGCCAGCAGTCTTCGACAGGACATCGCGAACACCGGGGAGCTGTTTTTT	CASSLRQDIANTGELFF
TRBV4-1	NA	NA	TRBJ2-7	TGCGCCAGCAGCCAAGTGGGCATCTTCTACGAGCAGTACTTC	CASSQVGIFYEQYF
TRBV10-3	NA	NA	TRBJ1-1	TGTGCCATCAGTGCCGACCCGGACGGGATGAACACTGAAGCTTTCTTT	CAISADPDGMNTEAFF
TRBV28	NA	NA	TRBJ2-5	TGTGCCAGCAGTTTCGTCCACCAAGAGACCCAGTACTTC	CASSFVHQETQYF
TRBV9	NA	NA	TRBJ2-1	TGTGCCAGCAGCGTAGAGCCGGGAGAGCAGTTCTTC	CASSVEPGEQFF
TRBV19	NA	TRBD1	TRBJ1-3	TGTGCCAGTAGCCGGACAGGAGCAGGAAACACCATATATTTT	CASSRTGAGNTIYF
TRBV28	NA	TRBD2	TRBJ2-7	TGTGCCAGCAGCCGAATCGGGCTAGCGGGACACTACGAGCAGTACTTC	CASSRIGLAGHYEQYF
TRBV7-6	NA	TRBD2	TRBJ2-1	TGTGCCAGCAGCCAGCGGCCCCTAGCGGGAGGGCTCAATGAGCAGTTCTTC	CASSQRPLAGGLNEQFF
TRBV5-1	few	TRBD1	TRBJ2-6	TGCGCCAGCAGCTTTCAGGGACAGGGGTTTTCTGGTGCCAACGTCCTGACTTTC	CASSFQGQGFSGANVLTF
TRBV4-2	once	TRBD2	TRBJ2-1	TGTGCCAGCAGCCCTACCGGACTAGCGGGGCCCTATGAGCAGTTCTTC	CASSPTGLAGPYEQFF
TRBV7-9	NA	TRBD2	TRBJ2-3	TGTTCCACCCTTTTTTTGATGGGGGGGAGCGCAGATACGCAGTATTTT	CSTLFLMGGSADTQYF
TRBV19	once	TRBD1	TRBJ1-1	TGTGCCAGTAGTATCAGGGGGGCAACTGAAGCTTTCTTT	CASSIRGATEAFF
TRBV27	NA	NA	TRBJ2-7	TGTGCCAGCAGTTTAGGCAGTGTCTTTTCCTACGAGCAGTACTTC	CASSLGSVFSYEQYF
TRBV21-1	once	NA	TRBJ2-7	TGTGCCAGCAGCAAAGAGGCGACAGGGGTAACCTACGAGCAGTACTTC	CASSKEATGVTYEQYF
TRBV7-9	NA	NA	TRBJ1-2	TGTGCCAGCAATAAGGAAAGACTCGGTGGCTACACCTTC	CASNKERLGGYTF
TRBV9	once	TRBD1	TRBJ1-1	TGTGCCAGCAGCCAGGGGGTGAACACTGAAGCTTTCTTT	CASSQGVNTEAFF
TRBV9	NA	TRBD1	TRBJ2-4	TGTGCCAGCAGCGTAGGGGTGGGACAGGGTGCTGACATTCAGTACTTC	CASSVGVGQGADIQYF
TRBV6-5	NA	NA	TRBJ2-1	TGTGCCAGCAGTTACGGGCAGTCCAAGCAGTTCTTC	CASSYGQSKQFF
TRBV30	NA	TRBD2	TRBJ2-1	TGTGCCTGGGGAGCGGGGAGCTCCTACAATGAGCAGTTCTTC	CAWGAGSSYNEQFF
TRBV6-5	once	TRBD1	TRBJ2-7	TGTGCCAGCCTACCGGGACAGAGCTCCTACGAGCAGTACTTC	CASLPGQSSYEQYF
TRBV5-8	NA	TRBD1	TRBJ2-7	TGTGCCAGCAGCTTGAGCGGACAGGGAACCTACGAGCAGTACTTC	CASSLSGQGTYEQYF
TRBV6-4	NA	TRBD1	TRBJ1-5	TGTGCCAGCAGTCCGGACAGGGGAATGCCCCAGCATTTT	CASSPDRGMPQHF
TRBV29-1	NA	NA	TRBJ1-1	TGCAGCGTTGAGGTACGTGGCAGAAACACTGAAGCTTTCTTT	CSVEVRGRNTEAFF
TRBV14	NA	TRBD1	TRBJ2-5	TGTGCCAGCAGCCATTGGACAGGGGAATACCAAGAGACCCAGTACTTC	CASSHWTGEYQETQYF
TRBV14	NA	NA	TRBJ2-7	TGTGCCAGCAGCCAAGTTGGCAACGAGCAGTACTTC	CASSQVGNEQYF